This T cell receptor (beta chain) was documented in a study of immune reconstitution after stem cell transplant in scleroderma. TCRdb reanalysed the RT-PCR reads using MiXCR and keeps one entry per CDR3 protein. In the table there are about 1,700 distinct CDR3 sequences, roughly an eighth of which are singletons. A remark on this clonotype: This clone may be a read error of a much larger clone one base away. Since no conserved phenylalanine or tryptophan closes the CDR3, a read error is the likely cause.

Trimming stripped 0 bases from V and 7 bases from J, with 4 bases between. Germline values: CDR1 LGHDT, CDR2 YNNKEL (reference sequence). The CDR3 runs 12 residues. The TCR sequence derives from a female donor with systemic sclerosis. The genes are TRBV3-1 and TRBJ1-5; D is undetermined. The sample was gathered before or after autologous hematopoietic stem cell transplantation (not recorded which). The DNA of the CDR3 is TGTGCCAGCAGCCAAGAGGGCCAGCCCCAGCATTGT. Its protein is CASSQEGQPQHC.